Below, 10 T cell receptor beta chains from the same sample are listed, as sequenced in a study of shared clonotypes between healthy human individuals. Only in-frame clones appear in the TCRdb table, and some are missing; sequencing was by immunoSEQ multiplex PCR. The table shows 400,000 to 600,000 clones, with 79% occurring only once. Sequenced: PBMCs. Receptor source: a middle-aged woman in good health. Some clones in this sample may be carry-over from other donors' samples.

This clone is a singleton in its sample. The chain carries TRBV6-5 and TRBJ2-6; tentatively, D is TRBD1 or TRBD2 (5 bases each). Germline lookup yields CDR1 MNHEY and CDR2 SVGAGI. V was cut by 0 bases and J by 12 bases, with 9 bases left in between. This CDR3 is 13 amino acids long. CDR3 sequence: CASSYSGTGVLTF. CDR3 in DNA: TGTGCCAGCAGTTACTCGGGGACCGGCGTCCTGACTTTC.

The sample holds a few counts of this clone. The chain combines TRBV6-6 with TRBJ1-1, with D perhaps matching TRBD1 (6 bases). Looked up from germline, CDR1 is MNHNY and CDR2 is SVGAGI (reference sequence). Trimming took 2 bases from V and 11 from J, leaving 21 bases between them. The CDR3 is made up of 15 amino acids. The CDR3 DNA sequence: TGTGCCAGCAGTTACCAGATTCAGGGGACGCTAAACGCTTTCTTT. Encoded protein: CASSYQIQGTLNAFF.

The chain recombines TRBV7-9 with TRBJ2-1; 9 nucleotides line up with TRBD2. The CDR3 runs 16 residues. Looked up from germline, CDR1 is SEHNR and CDR2 is FQNEAQ (reference sequence). The V and J ends lost 7 bases and 5 bases, in that order; junction bases with no gene match: 12. This CDR3 reads CASTPVATSGDNEQFF. The CDR3, as DNA: TGTGCCAGCACCCCAGTTGCGACTAGCGGTGACAATGAGCAGTTCTTC.

The V gene is TRBV6-5, the J gene TRBJ2-3, with TRBD2 matching over 10 bases. Germline assignment: CDR1 MNHEY and CDR2 SVGAGI. Losses at the gene ends were 6 bases for V and 6 bases for J; bases not matched to a gene: 9. The CDR3 consists of 15 residues. The CDR3 reads CASRPLAGWADTQYF. Here the CDR3 DNA reads TGTGCCAGCAGACCACTAGCGGGATGGGCGGATACGCAGTATTTT.

This clone occurred a few times. V is TRBV5-1 and J is TRBJ2-5; TRBD2 aligns across 9 bases. Germline V gives CDR1 SGHRS, CDR2 YFSETQ. The CDR3 sequence is 16 residues long. Trimming removed 0 bases from V and 5 bases from J; junction bases left unmatched: 8. The CDR3, as DNA: TGCGCCAGCAGCTTGGTGGCTGCGGGAGGGGGGGAGACCCAGTACTTC. This sequence encodes CASSLVAAGGGETQYF. Using reference TRBV5-1 and TRBJ2-5 for the parts outside the CDR3, the full variable domain is KAGVTQTPRYLIKTRGQQVTLSCSPISGHRSVSWYQQTPGQGLQFLFEYFSETQRNKGNFPGRFSGRQFSNSRSEMNVSTLELGDSALYLCASSLVAAGGGETQYFGPGTRLLVL.

The J gene is TRBJ2-7, the V gene TRBV18, with TRBD1 matching over 8 bases. Germline CDR1 reads KGHSH; CDR2 reads LQKENI. V lost 0 bases and J lost 3; bases outside the gene matches: 7. The CDR3 runs to 16 residues. The CDR3 DNA follows: TGTGCCAGCTCACCACCGCCCGGGACAGGCCTCTACGAGCAGTACTTC. This translates into CASSPPPGTGLYEQYF.

Here the CDR3 reads CASSHGTGELFF. As DNA, the CDR3 is TGTGCCAGCAGCCACGGAACCGGGGAGCTGTTTTTT. The chain carries TRBV6-5 and TRBJ2-2; D gene unclear. This CDR3 comprises 12 residues. Between the trimmed V and J ends, which lost 6 bases and 5 bases, there was a span of 7 bases. Germline CDR1 reads MNHEY; CDR2 reads SVGAGI.

The chain combines TRBV11-2 with TRBJ2-7; D might be TRBD2 (5 bases). This CDR3 is built from 12 residues. Germline V gives CDR1 SGHAT, CDR2 FQNNGV. The V end was cut by 1 base, the J end by 6 bases, with 7 bases between. CDR3 sequence (DNA): TGTGCCAGCAGCTTAGTCGCGGGCGAGCAGTACTTC. The encoded protein is CASSLVAGEQYF. Complete variable domain (other parts from reference TRBV11-2 and TRBJ2-7): EAGVAQSPRYKIIEKRQSVAFWCNPISGHATLYWYQQILGQGPKLLIQFQNNGVVDDSQLPKDRFSAERLKGVDSTLKIQPAKLEDSAVYLCASSLVAGEQYFGPGTRLTVT.

The table lists this clone with a few counts. The genes are TRBV7-2 and TRBJ2-7; the D is unclear. The V end was cut by 4 bases, the J end by 2 bases, with 12 bases between. Germline CDR1 reads SGHTA; CDR2 reads FQGNSA. The length of the CDR3 is 14 residues. The CDR3 spells CASSSNSPPYEQYF. The CDR3 nucleotides read TGTGCCAGCAGCTCGAACAGCCCACCCTACGAGCAGTACTTC.

The chain employs TRBV5-1 and TRBJ2-5, with D perhaps matching TRBD2 (5 bases). Trimming took off 6 bases at V and 2 bases at J, with 23 bases between the two ends. The germline gives CDR1 SGHRS, CDR2 YFSETQ. This CDR3 is 17 amino acids long. The CDR3 protein is CASKDPGWVPLQETQYF. The DNA for the CDR3 is TGCGCCAGCAAAGACCCGGGGTGGGTGCCACTACAAGAGACCCAGTACTTC.